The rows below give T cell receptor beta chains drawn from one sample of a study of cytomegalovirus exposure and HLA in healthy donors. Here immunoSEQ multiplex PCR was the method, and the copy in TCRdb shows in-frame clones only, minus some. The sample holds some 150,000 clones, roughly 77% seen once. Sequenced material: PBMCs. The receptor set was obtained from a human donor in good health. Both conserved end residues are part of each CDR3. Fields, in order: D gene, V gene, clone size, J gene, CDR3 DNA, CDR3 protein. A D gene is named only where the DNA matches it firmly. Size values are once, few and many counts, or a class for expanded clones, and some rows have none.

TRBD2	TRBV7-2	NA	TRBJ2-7	TGTGCCAGCAGCCGGCCCCCCATTAGCGGGGGGGCAAGTGAGCAGTACTTC	CASSRPPISGGASEQYF
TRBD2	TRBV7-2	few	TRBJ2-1	TGTGCCAGCAGGCCAACTCTAGCGGGGGGGCTTAATGAGCAGTTCTTC	CASRPTLAGGLNEQFF
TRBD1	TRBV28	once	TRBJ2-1	TGTGCCAGCAGTCCCTGGGACAGGGGGTACAATGAGCAGTTCTTC	CASSPWDRGYNEQFF
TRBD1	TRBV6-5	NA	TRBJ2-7	TGTGCCAGCAGTATTAGTGGACAGGGGGCGGTCGAGCAGTACTTC	CASSISGQGAVEQYF
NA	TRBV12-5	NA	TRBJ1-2	TGTGCTAGTGGAAGAAGGGGGTCTGGCTATGGCTACACCTTC	CASGRRGSGYGYTF
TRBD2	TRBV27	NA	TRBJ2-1	TGTGCCAGCAGTGCGTCCTCGGGACTAGCATACAATGAGCAGTTCTTC	CASSASSGLAYNEQFF
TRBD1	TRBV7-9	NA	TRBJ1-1	TGTGCCAGCAGTTCTCCCGTCTCAGGGGGAGGCACTGAAGCTTTCTTT	CASSSPVSGGGTEAFF
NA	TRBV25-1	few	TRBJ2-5	TGTGCCAGCGGCAGCCAGACAGGTTCTCAAGAGACCCAGTACTTC	CASGSQTGSQETQYF
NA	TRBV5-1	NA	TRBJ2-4	TGCGCCAGCAGCGTACAGGGAGTCCCAAACATTCAGTACTTC	CASSVQGVPNIQYF
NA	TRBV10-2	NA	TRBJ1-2	TGCGCCAGCAGCACCTCGCAGGGGCTCGTCTATGGCTACACCTTC	CASSTSQGLVYGYTF
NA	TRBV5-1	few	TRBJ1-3	TGCGCCAGCAGCCAACAGGCAAGCTCTGGAAACACCATATATTTT	CASSQQASSGNTIYF
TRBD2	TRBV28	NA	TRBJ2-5	TGTGCCAGCAAGAGGGCGGGAGGGAAGTTCGGAGAGACCCAGTACTTC	CASKRAGGKFGETQYF
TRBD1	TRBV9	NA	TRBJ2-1	TGTGCCAGCAGCGGCGGTCAAGGGGGCTCACGGGAGCAGTTCTTC	CASSGGQGGSREQFF
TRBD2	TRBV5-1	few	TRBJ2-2	TGCGCCAGCAGCTTGACGGTCGGCGGGGGGGTTGACACCGGGGAGCTGTTTTTT	CASSLTVGGGVDTGELFF
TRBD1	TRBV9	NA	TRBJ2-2	TGTGCCAGCAGCCCCCAGGACAGGGGGACCGGGGAGCTGTTTTTT	CASSPQDRGTGELFF
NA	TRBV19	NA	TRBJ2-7	TGTGCCAGTAGTTTGGGGAGGGGGGTGCGCTACGAGCAGTACTTC	CASSLGRGVRYEQYF
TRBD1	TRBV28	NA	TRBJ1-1	TGTGCCAGCAGTTTTGGGGGCGGGTCTCCAGGGGGCCCTGAAGCTTTCTTT	CASSFGGGSPGGPEAFF
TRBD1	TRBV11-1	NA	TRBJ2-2	TGTGCCAGCACCGTCGGGGACAGGCGGGCCGGGGAGCTGTTTTTT	CASTVGDRRAGELFF
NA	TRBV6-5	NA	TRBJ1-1	TGTGCCAGCAGTTCCCCGGGATTTCTAGAAGCTTTCTTT	CASSSPGFLEAFF
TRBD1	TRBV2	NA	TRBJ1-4	TGTGCCAGCAGTTTCGGACAGGGCTTAAATGAAAAACTGTTTTTT	CASSFGQGLNEKLFF
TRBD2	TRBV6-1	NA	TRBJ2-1	TGTGCCAGCAGTGACCCGGGACTAGCAGTCGATGAGCAGTTCTTC	CASSDPGLAVDEQFF
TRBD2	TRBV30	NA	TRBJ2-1	TGTGCCTGGGGGGGGTCGGGGGGGCCTAATGAGCAGTTCTTC	CAWGGSGGPNEQFF
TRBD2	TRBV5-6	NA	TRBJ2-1	TGTGCCAGCAGCTCGGAGGTCGGGGGGTCCTACAATGAGCAGTTCTTC	CASSSEVGGSYNEQFF
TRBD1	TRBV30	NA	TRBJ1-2	TGTGCCTGGAGTGTGGGACAGGGGGCTGTGAACTATGGCTACACCTTC	CAWSVGQGAVNYGYTF
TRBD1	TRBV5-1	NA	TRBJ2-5	TGCGCCAGCAGCTTGGCAGGGGGCAGAGAAGAGACCCAGTACTTC	CASSLAGGREETQYF
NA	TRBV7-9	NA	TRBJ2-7	TGTGCCAGCAGCTTACCAAACGCCGGGACATCGAACTACGAGCAGTACTTC	CASSLPNAGTSNYEQYF
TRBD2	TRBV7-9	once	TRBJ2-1	TGTGCCAGCTTGGGGGCTAGCGGGAGGGTCGATGAGCAGTTCTTC	CASLGASGRVDEQFF
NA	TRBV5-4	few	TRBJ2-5	TGTGCCAGCAGCTCCAGAAGAGGGTTGGAGACCCAGTACTTC	CASSSRRGLETQYF
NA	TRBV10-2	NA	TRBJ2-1	TGCGCCAGCAGTGACTTGGTAGTGCAGTTCTTC	CASSDLVVQFF
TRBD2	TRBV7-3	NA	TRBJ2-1	TGTGCCAGCAGCTTGGCTAGCGGGAACTACAATGAGCAGTTCTTC	CASSLASGNYNEQFF
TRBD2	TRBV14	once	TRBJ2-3	TGTGCCAGCAGCCTCCGGACTAGCGGGGGAGATACGCAGTATTTT	CASSLRTSGGDTQYF
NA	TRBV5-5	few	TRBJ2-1	TGTGCCAGCAGCTTAGAGTGGGAGCAGTTCTTC	CASSLEWEQFF
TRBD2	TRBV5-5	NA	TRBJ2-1	TGTGCCAGCAGCCCCGGGACTAGCGGGAGAGCCCATGAGCAGTTCTTC	CASSPGTSGRAHEQFF
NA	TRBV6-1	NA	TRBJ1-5	TGTGCCAGCGTCCTAAGCGGGATTCAGCCCCAGCATTTT	CASVLSGIQPQHF
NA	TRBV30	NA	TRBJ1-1	TGTGCCTTGGGACCGGGCGGGGTAGACTTT	CALGPGGVDF
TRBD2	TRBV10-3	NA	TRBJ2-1	TGTGCCATCGGACTAGGACCAAGAAATGAGCAGTTCTTC	CAIGLGPRNEQFF
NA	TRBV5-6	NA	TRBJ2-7	TGTGCCAGCAGCTTGGTAACCTACGAGCAGTACTTC	CASSLVTYEQYF
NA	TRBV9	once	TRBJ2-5	TGTGCCAGCAGCTCGGTATACCAAGAGACCCAGTACTTC	CASSSVYQETQYF
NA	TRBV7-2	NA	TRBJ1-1	TGTGCCAGCAGCTTAGTTCCAGGGGCGAACACTGAAGCTTTCTTT	CASSLVPGANTEAFF
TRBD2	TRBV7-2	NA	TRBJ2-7	TGTGCCTCCGGGACTAGCGTGTACGAGCAGTACTTC	CASGTSVYEQYF
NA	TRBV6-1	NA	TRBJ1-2	TGTGCCAGCAGTGAAGTTCTGGTGGGAGGCAGCTCCCCCCGCTATGGCTACACCTTC	CASSEVLVGGSSPRYGYTF
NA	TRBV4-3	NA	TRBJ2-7	TGCGCCAGCAGCCAAGGGGGCCGCGTGCTCGACGAGCAGTACTTC	CASSQGGRVLDEQYF
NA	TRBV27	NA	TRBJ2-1	TGTGCCAGCAGCCCGAGCGGGTATGAGCAGTTCTTC	CASSPSGYEQFF
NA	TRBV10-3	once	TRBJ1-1	TGTGCCATCAGTGAGTCCGAGGGGCGCGGGGGGAACACTGAAGCTTTCTTT	CAISESEGRGGNTEAFF
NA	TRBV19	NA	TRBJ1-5	TGTGCCAGTAGTTTGAGCAACCGCAATCAGCCCCAGCATTTT	CASSLSNRNQPQHF
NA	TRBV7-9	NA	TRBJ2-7	TGTGCCAGCAGCGCCGACAGGCCACACGAGCAGTACTTC	CASSADRPHEQYF
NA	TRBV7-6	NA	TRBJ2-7	TGTGCCAGCAGCTTAAGTGAGGGCGTCGAGCAGTACTTC	CASSLSEGVEQYF
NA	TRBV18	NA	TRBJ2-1	TGTGCCAGCTCAATTTTGAGCGGCCGGGGGGGACAGAATGAGCAGTTCTTC	CASSILSGRGGQNEQFF